These T cell receptor beta chains were read from a single sample in a study of blood T cell repertoires in COVID-19. Here immunoSEQ multiplex PCR was the method, and the copy in TCRdb shows in-frame clones only, minus some. The profile shows around 170,000 clones, 80% to 90% of them singletons. Source material: peripheral blood. These receptors originate from a man in his fifties or sixties with active or convalescent COVID-19. Each CDR3 is given with its conserved first and last residue. The D gene is left open where the match is weak. Clone size is given for some rows only: seen once, a few or many times, or a class if the clone is expanded.

d_call j_call clone_size v_call cdr3_nt cdr3_aa
- TRBJ1-3 - TRBV30 TGTGCCTGGAGTGCGTCGAGCTGGTTAATTGGAAACACCATATATTTT CAWSASSWLIGNTIYF
TRBD2 TRBJ2-5 - TRBV11-2 TGTGCCAGCAGCTTAGCGGCTAGCGGGGTATTCCAAGAGACCCAGTACTTC CASSLAASGVFQETQYF
- TRBJ2-5 once TRBV7-2 TGTGCCAGCAGCGAAGACTCCCAAGAGACCCAGTACTTC CASSEDSQETQYF
- TRBJ2-1 once TRBV14 TGTGCCAGCAGACAGGACAGTTACAATGAGCAGTTCTTC CASRQDSYNEQFF
TRBD1 TRBJ1-6 - TRBV19 TGTGCCAGTCGTACAGGGGGCGGGAGTTCACCCCTCCACTTT CASRTGGGSSPLHF
TRBD2 TRBJ2-3 - TRBV5-1 TGCGCCAGCGCACGCGGGGGTGCGCAGTATTTT CASARGGAQYF
TRBD2 TRBJ2-5 once TRBV7-7 TGTGCCAGCAGCCCAGGGACTACCCTTGAGGAGACCCAGTACTTC CASSPGTTLEETQYF
- TRBJ1-3 - TRBV4-2 TGTGCCAGCAGCCAAGATGGTGCGGGACGTGGAGGAAACACCATATATTTT CASSQDGAGRGGNTIYF
- TRBJ2-1 - TRBV3-1/TRBV3-2 TGTGCCAGCAGTCGGACAGATAGCTCCTACAATGAGCAGTTCTTC CASSRTDSSYNEQFF
- TRBJ2-5 few TRBV19 TGTGCCAGTAGTTTCACTCTTGGGGGCGGGACCCAGTACTTC CASSFTLGGGTQYF
- TRBJ2-7 - TRBV9 TGTGCCAGCAGCGTAGGTACTAGGTACGAGCAGTACTTC CASSVGTRYEQYF
- TRBJ2-2 - TRBV28 TGTGCCAGCAGTTTATATTCAGCGAACACCGGGGAGCTGTTTTTT CASSLYSANTGELFF
TRBD1 TRBJ1-5 - TRBV7-2 TGTGCCAGCAGCCTTTTGCCAGGGGGCACAAATCAGCCCCAGCATTTT CASSLLPGGTNQPQHF